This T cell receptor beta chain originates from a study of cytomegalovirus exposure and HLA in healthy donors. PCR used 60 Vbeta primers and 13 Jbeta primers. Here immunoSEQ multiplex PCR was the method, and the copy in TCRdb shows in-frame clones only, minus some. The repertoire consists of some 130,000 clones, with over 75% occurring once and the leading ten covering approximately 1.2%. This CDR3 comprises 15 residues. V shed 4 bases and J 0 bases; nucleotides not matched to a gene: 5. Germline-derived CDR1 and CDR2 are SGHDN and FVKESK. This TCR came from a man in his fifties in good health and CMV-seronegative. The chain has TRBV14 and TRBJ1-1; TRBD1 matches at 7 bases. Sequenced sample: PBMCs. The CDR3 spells CASSRGDSMNTEAFF. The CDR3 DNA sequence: TGTGCCAGCAGCCGGGGGGACAGTATGAACACTGAAGCTTTCTTT.